This T cell receptor beta chain originates from a study of identical twins. Each CDR3 protein is one row after TCRdb ran MiXCR on the 5' RACE reads. Of 500,000 to 550,000 distinct CDR3 sequences listed, about 20% are singletons. Healthy Caucasians provided all donations. The CDR3 covers 18 residues. Looked up from germline, CDR1 is LGHDT and CDR2 is YNNKEL (reference sequence). V was trimmed by 3 bases and J by 4 bases, leaving 23 bases between them. Another study also made use of these data, one on T cells expressing NK-cell markers. That report notes: In a group of 5 to 7 donors, dominant NKG2C+ clonotypes represented roughly 1.0-7.5% of CD8+ T cells.

Sequenced sample: CD4+ T cells sorted from blood. The TCR was taken from a woman aged 18-30 years in good health. The chain uses TRBV3-1 and TRBJ2-3, with D possibly TRBD2 on 6 matching bases. The CDR3 DNA is TGTGCCAGCAGCCATGTGACGGGGATGGGGACTCTGGCAGATACGCAGTATTTT. Translated, it gives CASSHVTGMGTLADTQYF.